A selection of T cell receptor beta chains follows, all from one sample in a study of shared clonotypes between healthy human individuals. The assay was immunoSEQ multiplex PCR, and TCRdb's table has in-frame clones only and misses some. The sample carries about 600,000 clones, 95% to 98% recorded once. The specimen sequenced was naive CD8+ T cells sorted from blood. These TCRs come from a man under 40 in good health. The CDR3 runs from the conserved cysteine through the conserved F or W. A D gene is named only where the DNA matches it firmly. Clone size appears in some rows only: once, few, many, or a class for an expanded clone.

v_gene: TRBV2
j_gene: TRBJ2-3
d_gene: TRBD2
abundance: NA
CDR3nt: TGTGCCAGCCCCCTAGCGGGGGCTACAGATACGCAGTATTTT
CDR3aa: CASPLAGATDTQYF

v_gene: TRBV27
j_gene: TRBJ2-3
d_gene: TRBD2
abundance: NA
CDR3nt: TGTGCCAGCAGTTACGGGACTAGTACAGATACGCAGTATTTT
CDR3aa: CASSYGTSTDTQYF

v_gene: TRBV27
j_gene: TRBJ1-5
d_gene: NA
abundance: NA
CDR3nt: TGTGCCAGCAGTCAAAGGGTTAATAGCAATCAGCCCCAGCATTTT
CDR3aa: CASSQRVNSNQPQHF

v_gene: TRBV11-2
j_gene: TRBJ2-1
d_gene: TRBD2
abundance: NA
CDR3nt: TGTGCCAGCAGCCTCCGGACTAGCGGATACAATGAGCAGTTCTTC
CDR3aa: CASSLRTSGYNEQFF

v_gene: TRBV9
j_gene: TRBJ1-2
d_gene: NA
abundance: NA
CDR3nt: TGTGCCAGCAGCGTAGGTGGGGGGAGCTATGGCTACACCTTC
CDR3aa: CASSVGGGSYGYTF

v_gene: TRBV18
j_gene: TRBJ2-2
d_gene: NA
abundance: NA
CDR3nt: TGTGCCAGCTCACCACTTCCATCTCGTGAATTCGGCGGGGAGCTGTTTTTT
CDR3aa: CASSPLPSREFGGELFF

v_gene: TRBV6-6
j_gene: TRBJ2-2
d_gene: NA
abundance: NA
CDR3nt: TGTGCCAGCAGTTACTCGACGCAGGTGGACGGGGAGCTGTTTTTT
CDR3aa: CASSYSTQVDGELFF

v_gene: TRBV7-8
j_gene: TRBJ2-5
d_gene: NA
abundance: NA
CDR3nt: TGTGCCAGCAGCTTACCAATTATGGGGGTCGAGACCCAGTACTTC
CDR3aa: CASSLPIMGVETQYF

v_gene: TRBV29-1
j_gene: TRBJ2-1
d_gene: TRBD1
abundance: NA
CDR3nt: TGCAGCGATTTGACAGGGGACAATGAGCAGTTCTTC
CDR3aa: CSDLTGDNEQFF

v_gene: TRBV10-3
j_gene: TRBJ1-1
d_gene: TRBD1
abundance: NA
CDR3nt: TGTGCCATCAGTTCCCCGGGACAGGGGGCCCCTGAAGCTTTCTTT
CDR3aa: CAISSPGQGAPEAFF

v_gene: TRBV9
j_gene: TRBJ2-1
d_gene: TRBD1
abundance: once
CDR3nt: TGTGCCAGCAGCGTAGCTGGGACAGGGGGTAATGAGCAGTTCTTC
CDR3aa: CASSVAGTGGNEQFF

v_gene: TRBV11-2
j_gene: TRBJ1-4
d_gene: NA
abundance: NA
CDR3nt: TGTGCCAGCAGCTCTGAGGCAACTAATGAAAAACTGTTTTTT
CDR3aa: CASSSEATNEKLFF

v_gene: TRBV19
j_gene: TRBJ1-2
d_gene: TRBD1
abundance: NA
CDR3nt: TGTGCCAGTAGTACCGGGACAGGGGTTTTTCTGCAAGGCTACACCTTC
CDR3aa: CASSTGTGVFLQGYTF

v_gene: TRBV18
j_gene: TRBJ2-5
d_gene: NA
abundance: NA
CDR3nt: TGTGCCAGCTCACCAATGAGGGCTGTGAAAGAGACCCAGTACTTC
CDR3aa: CASSPMRAVKETQYF

v_gene: TRBV27
j_gene: TRBJ2-5
d_gene: TRBD2
abundance: NA
CDR3nt: TGTGCCAGCCCTGGGCTAGCGGGAGGGGAGACCCAGTACTTC
CDR3aa: CASPGLAGGETQYF

v_gene: TRBV6-5
j_gene: TRBJ2-7
d_gene: NA
abundance: NA
CDR3nt: TGTGCCAGCAGTTACCCCGAGTTTGGCGAGCAGTACTTC
CDR3aa: CASSYPEFGEQYF

v_gene: TRBV6-5
j_gene: TRBJ2-7
d_gene: NA
abundance: NA
CDR3nt: TGTGCCAGCAGGGACGGAGGCTACGAGCAGTACTTC
CDR3aa: CASRDGGYEQYF

v_gene: TRBV27
j_gene: TRBJ2-4
d_gene: TRBD2
abundance: NA
CDR3nt: TGTGCCAGCAGTTTAGCGGGAGAGAATTTAGCCAAAAACATTCAGTACTTC
CDR3aa: CASSLAGENLAKNIQYF

v_gene: TRBV27
j_gene: TRBJ2-6
d_gene: NA
abundance: NA
CDR3nt: TGTGCCAGCAGTTTTTTGAGGAGCTCTGGGGCCAACGTCCTGACTTTC
CDR3aa: CASSFLRSSGANVLTF

v_gene: TRBV9
j_gene: TRBJ2-1
d_gene: TRBD2
abundance: NA
CDR3nt: TGTGCCAGCAGCGCCCCACTAGCGACTCCAAGTGAGCAGTTCTTC
CDR3aa: CASSAPLATPSEQFF

v_gene: TRBV27
j_gene: TRBJ2-1
d_gene: TRBD2
abundance: once
CDR3nt: TGTGCCAGCAGTCTTAGCGGGATTCCCTACAATGAGCAGTTCTTC
CDR3aa: CASSLSGIPYNEQFF

v_gene: TRBV9
j_gene: TRBJ2-1
d_gene: NA
abundance: NA
CDR3nt: TGTGCCAGCAGCCCCGGACCGGCGGTCGATGAGCAGTTCTTC
CDR3aa: CASSPGPAVDEQFF

v_gene: TRBV6-5
j_gene: TRBJ2-5
d_gene: TRBD2
abundance: once
CDR3nt: TGTGCCAGCAGTTCCACTAGCGTACAAGAGACCCAGTACTTC
CDR3aa: CASSSTSVQETQYF

v_gene: TRBV6-1
j_gene: TRBJ2-1
d_gene: TRBD2
abundance: NA
CDR3nt: TGTGCCAGCAGTGAAGTTCTGGCGGGAGTACGGTACAATGAGCAGTTCTTC
CDR3aa: CASSEVLAGVRYNEQFF

v_gene: TRBV11-2
j_gene: TRBJ2-3
d_gene: NA
abundance: NA
CDR3nt: TGTGCCAGCAGCCGACCTTATGGCGGAGATACGCAGTATTTT
CDR3aa: CASSRPYGGDTQYF

v_gene: TRBV10-3
j_gene: TRBJ2-7
d_gene: NA
abundance: NA
CDR3nt: TGTGCCATCAGTCCACTTTCTACGGGAGAGTCCTACGAGCAGTACTTC
CDR3aa: CAISPLSTGESYEQYF

v_gene: TRBV4-1
j_gene: TRBJ2-1
d_gene: NA
abundance: NA
CDR3nt: TGCGCCAGCAGCCAAGATGGGGCTTCCTACAATGAGCAGTTCTTC
CDR3aa: CASSQDGASYNEQFF

v_gene: TRBV15
j_gene: TRBJ1-1
d_gene: NA
abundance: NA
CDR3nt: TGTGCCACCAGCATTAGGGCGAACACTGAAGCTTTCTTT
CDR3aa: CATSIRANTEAFF